Listed here are 20 T cell receptor beta chains from one sample, sequenced in a study of T cell changes during pregnancy in multiple sclerosis. Assay used: immunoSEQ multiplex PCR; TCRdb lists only in-frame clones, some missing. The sample records tens of thousands of clones, 91% being singletons. The sample here was CD8+ T cells from peripheral blood mononuclear cells, taken after pregnancy. Source of these receptors: a female donor with multiple sclerosis, enrolled in a pregnancy study.

The DNA of the CDR3 is TGCGCCAGCAGCCAAGATGAGAGTAGCGGGGGGGCCGGCGAGCAGTTCTTC. Translated, it gives CASSQDESSGGAGEQFF. The genes are TRBV4-1 and TRBJ2-1, with 11 bases fitting TRBD2. Per germline, CDR1 MGHRA and CDR2 YSYEKL. V dropped 0 bases and J dropped 10; count of bases not matched to a gene: 11. The CDR3 runs to 17 residues.

This rearrangement joins TRBV28 to TRBJ2-3; 7 nucleotides agree with TRBD2. With V trimmed by 1 base and J by 5 bases, 6 bases remained unmatched. Germline CDR1 MDHEN, CDR2 SYDVKM. This CDR3 has 15 residues. The CDR3 loop is CASSLSGGSGDTQYF. Written as DNA, the CDR3 is TGTGCCAGCAGTTTATCGGGCGGGAGCGGAGATACGCAGTATTTT.

The chain has TRBV5-1 and TRBJ2-7; perhaps TRBD1 as D (6 bases). The CDR3 is made up of 14 amino acids. V gave up 2 bases and J gave up 4 bases, with 13 bases separating them. CDR1 and CDR2 (germline): SGHRS, YFSETQ. The CDR3 reads CASSLSWTAYEQYF. CDR3 sequence (DNA): TGCGCCAGCAGCTTATCCTGGACAGCTTACGAGCAGTACTTC.

The chain links TRBV7-9 to TRBJ1-1, with D possibly being TRBD1 (5 bases). From germline, CDR1 is SEHNR and CDR2 FQNEAQ (reference sequence). The CDR3 loop spans 15 amino acids. V was cut by 0 bases and J by 4 bases, with 12 bases left in between. The CDR3 DNA follows: TGTGCCAGCAGCTTAGCGCAGGGAGGTAGCACTGAAGCTTTCTTT. This sequence encodes CASSLAQGGSTEAFF. The variable domain in full, completed from reference TRBV7-9 and TRBJ1-1, reads DTGVSQNPRHKITKRGQNVTFRCDPISEHNRLYWYRQTLGQGPEFLTYFQNEAQLEKSRLLSDRFSAERPKGSFSTLEIQRTEQGDSAMYLCASSLAQGGSTEAFFGQGTRLTVV.

J is TRBJ1-1 and V is TRBV6-1, with unresolved D. The CDR3 length is 17 residues. Trimming took off 3 bases at V and 5 bases at J, with 22 bases between the two ends. The germline CDR1 and CDR2 sequences are MNHNS and SASEGT. The CDR3 bases are TGTGCCAGCAGTGACCCCCGGAGGACCTCGGGAGGGACTGAAGCTTTCTTT. It codes for CASSDPRRTSGGTEAFF.

This sequence joins TRBV7-9 and TRBJ1-6; 11 bases align to TRBD1. Losses at the gene ends were 4 bases for V and 10 bases for J; bases not matched to a gene: 3. Germline V gene sequence: CDR1 SEHNR, CDR2 FQNEAQ (reference sequence). The CDR3 covers 14 residues. The CDR3 here is CASSWTGGGSPLHF. As DNA, the CDR3 is TGTGCCAGCAGCTGGACAGGGGGCGGGTCACCCCTCCACTTT.

The chain recombines TRBV6-6 with TRBJ1-2, with a tentative D call TRBD1 (5 bases). The germline V gene encodes CDR1 MNHNY and CDR2 SVGAGI (reference sequence). The CDR3 totals 13 residues. V shed 7 bases and J shed 4 bases, with 13 bases lying between them. The CDR3 nucleotides read TGTGCCAGCAAGGGAGGGGATGGCTATGGCTACACCTTC. Amino acids: CASKGGDGYGYTF.

The chain recombines TRBV5-1 with TRBJ2-5; no reliable D call. Germline V CDR1 and CDR2: SGHRS, YFSETQ. This CDR3 has 14 residues. The V and J ends lost 0 bases and 1 base respectively, with 7 bases between them. Here the CDR3 reads CASSLEPGQETQYF. The CDR3, as DNA: TGCGCCAGCAGCTTGGAACCGGGCCAAGAGACCCAGTACTTC.

The chain has TRBV27 and TRBJ2-7, with 12 bases lining up with TRBD2. The germline gives CDR1 MNHEY, CDR2 SMNVEV (reference sequence). V gave up 5 bases and J gave up 3 bases; unmatched junction bases: 8. This CDR3 comprises 16 residues. The CDR3 spells CASSPLRLAGDYEQYF. The CDR3 DNA follows: TGTGCCAGCAGTCCTCTAAGACTAGCGGGGGACTACGAGCAGTACTTC.

CDR3 nucleotides: TGTGCCAGCAGTTTACTAAGACCTAGGGAAAAACTGTTTTTT. Protein: CASSLLRPREKLFF. J is TRBJ1-4 and V is TRBV28; no definite D call. Trimming removed 2 bases at V and 8 bases at J, with 12 bases between. CDR1 and CDR2 (germline): MDHEN, SYDVKM. This CDR3 is 14 amino acids long.

The chain employs TRBV6-1 and TRBJ2-7; 10 bases are shared with TRBD1. The CDR3 runs to 17 residues. J lost 4 bases, V lost 3 bases, and 12 bases had no gene match. Germline CDR1 is MNHNS and CDR2 is SASEGT. The DNA for the CDR3 is TGTGCCAGCAGTGAGGGACAGGGGACGCCGAGTCGATACGAGCAGTACTTC. Its protein product is CASSEGQGTPSRYEQYF.

This clone was found a few times. The chain carries TRBV19 and TRBJ1-6; 7 positions match TRBD1. This CDR3 spans 15 amino acids. Germline CDR1 is LNHDA and CDR2 is SQIVND (reference sequence). Trimming removed 2 bases from V and 5 bases from J; junction bases left unmatched: 3. The chain's CDR3 is CASSIRDRDNSPLHF. The CDR3 DNA reads as TGTGCCAGTAGTATACGGGACAGAGATAATTCACCCCTCCACTTT. Full variable domain (rest looked up from reference TRBV19 and TRBJ1-6): DGGITQSPKYLFRKEGQNVTLSCEQNLNHDAMYWYRQDPGQGLRLIYYSQIVNDFQKGDIAEGYSVSREKKESFPLTVTSAQKNPTAFYLCASSIRDRDNSPLHFGNGTRLTVT.

V is TRBV6-5 and J is TRBJ2-3, with no clear D. CDR1 and CDR2 from the germline V gene are MNHEY and SVGAGI. The CDR3 length is 15 residues. Trimming took 2 bases from V and 0 from J, leaving 9 bases between them. In DNA, the CDR3 is TGTGCCAGCAGTTACATGGCGGAGAGCACAGATACGCAGTATTTT. This encodes CASSYMAESTDTQYF.

V gene TRBV5-1 combines with J gene TRBJ2-1, with TRBD2 identical over 11 bases. CDR1 is SGHRS, CDR2 YFSETQ, per germline. This CDR3 region has 16 residues. With V trimmed by 3 bases and J by 3 bases, 5 bases remained unmatched. CDR3 nucleotide sequence: TGCGCCAGCAGCTCTAAAGGGACTAGCGGCTACAATGAGCAGTTCTTC. This codes for CASSSKGTSGYNEQFF.

J is TRBJ2-3 and V is TRBV28, with 8 nucleotides matching TRBD2. CDR3 length equals 21 residues. With V trimmed by 5 bases and J by 0 bases, 22 bases remained unmatched. Germline loops: CDR1 MDHEN, CDR2 SYDVKM. This CDR3 reads CASSTTRLGTLSGTSTDTQYF. CDR3 DNA sequence: TGTGCCAGCAGTACGACCCGGTTAGGCACACTTAGCGGGACTAGCACAGATACGCAGTATTTT.

The J gene is TRBJ2-7, the V gene TRBV27, with 7 positions matching TRBD1. Germline assignment: CDR1 MNHEY and CDR2 SMNVEV (reference sequence). The trim removed 7 bases at V and 5 bases at J, leaving 8 bases unmatched. The CDR3 covers 13 residues. The CDR3 DNA sequence: TGTGCCAGCACCCCGACAGGGATCCACGAGCAGTACTTC. It is translated as CASTPTGIHEQYF.

The gene calls are TRBV6-5 and TRBJ2-3; a possible D gene is TRBD2 (5 bases). Trimming removed 3 bases from V and 4 bases from J, with 14 bases in between. CDR3 length: 15 amino acids. Germline V gene data show CDR1 as MNHEY and CDR2 as SVGAGI. As DNA, the CDR3 is TGTGCCAGCAGTTATTCGGGAACGGCTGCAGATACGCAGTATTTT. Amino acid sequence: CASSYSGTAADTQYF.

The chain combines TRBV14 with TRBJ1-1; possibly TRBD1 for D (5 bases). Germline CDR1 SGHDN, CDR2 FVKESK. V shed 5 bases and J shed 6 bases, with 22 bases lying between them. The length of the CDR3 is 16 residues. CDR3 region: CASSSSRARAQPEAFF. DNA for the CDR3: TGTGCCAGCAGCTCATCTAGGGCCAGGGCCCAACCTGAAGCTTTCTTT. The full variable domain, with the rest looked up from reference TRBV14 and TRBJ1-1, is EAGVTQFPSHSVIEKGQTVTLRCDPISGHDNLYWYRRVMGKEIKFLLHFVKESKQDESGMPNNRFLAERTGGTYSTLKVQPAELEDSGVYFCASSSSRARAQPEAFFGQGTRLTVV.

V gene TRBV5-6 combines with J gene TRBJ1-2, with D tentatively TRBD1 (6 bases). Trimming pared 0 bases from V and 8 bases from J, leaving 17 bases between. The CDR3 runs 15 residues. From germline, CDR1 is SGHDT and CDR2 YYEEEE. CDR3 sequence (DNA): TGTGCCAGCAGCTTGGGTTATTCGGGGGGGCTCGGCTACACCTTC. Translation: CASSLGYSGGLGYTF.

The V call is TRBV7-9, the J call TRBJ1-3; D call uncertain. This CDR3 has 12 amino acids. The V gene lost 7 bases and the J gene lost 4 bases, with 8 bases spanning the gap. CDR1 and CDR2 (germline): SEHNR, FQNEAQ (reference sequence). CDR3 in DNA: TGTGCCAGCACCAATCCAGGAAACACCATATATTTT. It encodes CASTNPGNTIYF. Looking up the rest from reference TRBV7-9 and TRBJ1-3 gives the full variable domain: DTGVSQNPRHKITKRGQNVTFRCDPISEHNRLYWYRQTLGQGPEFLTYFQNEAQLEKSRLLSDRFSAERPKGSFSTLEIQRTEQGDSAMYLCASTNPGNTIYFGEGSWLTVV.